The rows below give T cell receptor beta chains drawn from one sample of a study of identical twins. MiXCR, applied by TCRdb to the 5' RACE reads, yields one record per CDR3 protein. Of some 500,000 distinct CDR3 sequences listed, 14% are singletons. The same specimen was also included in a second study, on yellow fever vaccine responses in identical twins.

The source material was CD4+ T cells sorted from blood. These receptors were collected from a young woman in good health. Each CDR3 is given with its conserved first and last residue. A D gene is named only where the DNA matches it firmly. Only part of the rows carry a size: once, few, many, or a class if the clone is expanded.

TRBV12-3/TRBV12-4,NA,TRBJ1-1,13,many,CASSLKPETEAFF,TGTGCCAGCAGTTTGAAACCGGAAACTGAAGCTTTCTTT
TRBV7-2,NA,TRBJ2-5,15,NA,CASSPRRTEQETQYF,TGTGCCAGCAGCCCTCGCCGGACAGAACAAGAGACCCAGTACTTC
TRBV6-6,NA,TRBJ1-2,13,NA,CASTRDLAYGYTF,TGTGCCAGCACCCGGGACTTAGCTTATGGCTACACCTTC
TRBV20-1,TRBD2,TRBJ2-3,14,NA,CSAQLAVGTDTQYF,TGCAGTGCTCAACTAGCGGTTGGCACAGATACGCAGTATTTT
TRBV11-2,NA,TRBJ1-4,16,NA,CASSSGSKGGNEKLFF,TGTGCCAGCAGCTCCGGTTCAAAGGGCGGCAATGAAAAACTGTTTTTT
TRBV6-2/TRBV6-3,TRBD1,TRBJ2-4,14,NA,CASSLPGTGWDKYF,TGTGCCAGCAGCCTCCCCGGGACAGGTTGGGATAAGTACTTC
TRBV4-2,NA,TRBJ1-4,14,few,CASSVRDPNEKLFF,TGTGCCAGCAGCGTCCGGGACCCGAATGAAAAACTGTTTTTT
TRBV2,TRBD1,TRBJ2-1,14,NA,CARAMDRGLDEQFF,TGTGCCAGAGCCATGGACAGGGGGCTGGATGAGCAGTTCTTC
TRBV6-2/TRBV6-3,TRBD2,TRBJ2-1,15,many,CASSKLAGVDNEQFF,TGTGCCAGCAGCAAACTAGCGGGAGTTGACAATGAGCAGTTCTTC
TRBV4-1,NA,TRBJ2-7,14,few,CASSQAPGLYEQYF,TGCGCCAGCAGCCAAGCGCCGGGGCTCTACGAGCAGTACTTC
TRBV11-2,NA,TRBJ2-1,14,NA,CASAPVGGYNEQFF,TGTGCCAGCGCACCGGTCGGGGGCTACAATGAGCAGTTCTTC
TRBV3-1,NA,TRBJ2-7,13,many,CASSQGGTYEQYF,TGTGCCAGCAGCCAAGGGGGGACCTACGAGCAGTACTTC
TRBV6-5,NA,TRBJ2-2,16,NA,CASSYSAFGPPGELFF,TGTGCCAGCAGTTACTCCGCTTTTGGTCCCCCCGGGGAGCTGTTTTTT
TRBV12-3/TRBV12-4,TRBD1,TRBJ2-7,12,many,CARLTGGDEQYF,TGTGCCAGGCTGACAGGGGGGGACGAGCAGTACTTC
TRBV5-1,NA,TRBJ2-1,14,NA,CASSPNWAYNEQFF,TGCGCCAGCAGCCCGAATTGGGCCTACAATGAGCAGTTCTTC
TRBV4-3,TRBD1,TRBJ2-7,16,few,CASSQDRDGSTYEQYF,TGCGCCAGCAGCCAGGACAGGGACGGAAGTACATACGAGCAGTACTTC
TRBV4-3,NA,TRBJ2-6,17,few,CASSQRAAFSGANVLTF,TGCGCCAGCAGCCAGAGGGCAGCCTTCTCTGGGGCCAACGTCCTGACTTTC
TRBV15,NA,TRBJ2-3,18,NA,CATSRPIRDLGGTDTQYF,TGTGCCACCAGCAGACCGATCCGGGACCTCGGGGGCACAGATACGCAGTATTTT
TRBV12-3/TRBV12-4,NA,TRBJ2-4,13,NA,CASSSVRGNIQYF,TGTGCCAGCAGTTCCGTTAGGGGCAACATTCAGTACTTC
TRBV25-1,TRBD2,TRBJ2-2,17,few,CASSDMGTSGSFAELFF,TGTGCCAGCAGTGACATGGGGACTAGCGGGAGTTTCGCGGAGCTGTTTTTT
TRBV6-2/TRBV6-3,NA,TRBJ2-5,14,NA,CASSKPLARETQYF,TGTGCCAGCAGTAAACCACTAGCACGGGAGACCCAGTACTTC
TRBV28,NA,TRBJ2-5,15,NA,CASRSTRDSEGTQYF,TGTGCCAGCAGATCCACCCGGGACTCGGAAGGGACCCAGTACTTC
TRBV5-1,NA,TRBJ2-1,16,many,CASQSLGSHVANEQFF,TGCGCCAGCCAGTCACTGGGTTCGCACGTCGCCAATGAGCAGTTCTTC
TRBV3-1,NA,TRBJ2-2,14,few,CASSQGFNTGELFF,TGTGCCAGCAGCCAAGGATTTAACACCGGGGAGCTGTTTTTT
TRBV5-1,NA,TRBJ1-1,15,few,CASSLLDRSNTEAFF,TGCGCCAGCAGCTTGTTGGACAGATCGAACACTGAAGCTTTCTTT
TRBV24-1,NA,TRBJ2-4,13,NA,CATSDSPVGFQYF,TGTGCCACCAGTGATTCCCCTGTTGGCTTTCAGTACTTC
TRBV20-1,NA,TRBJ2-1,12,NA,CSASRDNNEQFF,TGCAGTGCTAGCCGGGACAACAATGAGCAGTTCTTC